The 30 T cell receptor beta chains below were found in one sample sequenced in a study of shared clonotypes between healthy human individuals. Profiling relied on immunoSEQ multiplex PCR, and the TCRdb table lists in-frame clones only, not all of them. The top ten hold around 0.35% of the sample, which has approximately 2,000,000 clones, about nine tenths seen once. The sequencing input was naive CD4+ T cells from PBMCs. The sample's subset: CD45RA+ positively selected. The origin of the receptors is a man aged 18 to 29 in good health. Some clones in this sample may be carry-over from other donors' samples.

The V gene is TRBV29-1, the J gene TRBJ2-5, with 11 bases that match TRBD2. Germline CDR1 and CDR2: SQVTM and ANQGSEA. The junction had 5 bases not matched to a gene; V was cut back by 6 bases and J by 2 bases. This CDR3 contains 14 residues. The CDR3 spells CSVGTSGLQETQYF. The CDR3 DNA reads as TGCAGCGTGGGGACTAGCGGACTACAAGAGACCCAGTACTTC. Filled out from reference TRBV29-1 and TRBJ2-5, the complete variable domain reads SAVISQKPSRDICQRGTSLTIQCQVDSQVTMMFWYRQQPGQSLTLIATANQGSEATYESGFVIDKFPISRPNLTFSTLTVSNMSPEDSSIYLCSVGTSGLQETQYFGPGTRLLVL.

This chain joins TRBV5-1 and TRBJ1-3, with D perhaps TRBD1 (5 bases). CDR3 size: 15 residues. V shed 4 bases and J shed 0 bases, with 11 bases lying between them. Per the germline V gene, CDR1 is SGHRS and CDR2 is YFSETQ. CDR3: CASSGGRSSGNTIYF. CDR3 DNA sequence: TGCGCCAGCAGCGGGGGACGCAGCTCTGGAAACACCATATATTTT.

As concerns this clone: Different DNA sequences within this sample yield the same CDR3. This chain joins TRBV28 and TRBJ2-5, with D perhaps TRBD1 or TRBD2 (5 bases each). The CDR3 is 15 residues long. Germline assignment: CDR1 MDHEN and CDR2 SYDVKM. Deletions cut 3 bases from V and 1 base from J, with 12 bases between. This CDR3 is CASSLVGTTQETQYF. The DNA of the CDR3 is TGTGCCAGCAGTTTGGTAGGGACGACCCAAGAGACCCAGTACTTC.

The chain uses TRBV2 and TRBJ2-1; the D is unclear. The germline CDR1 and CDR2 sequences are SNHLY and FYNNEI. The CDR3 runs to 15 residues. V lost 2 bases, J lost 6 bases, and 14 bases lay in between. The CDR3 sequence is CASSETGVAPNEQFF. The CDR3 DNA sequence: TGTGCCAGCAGTGAAACGGGTGTCGCGCCCAATGAGCAGTTCTTC.

The chain couples TRBV30 to TRBJ1-2, with D possibly TRBD1 on 5 matching bases. This CDR3 region has 17 residues. Germline CDR1 GTSNPN, CDR2 SVGIG (reference sequence). V was clipped by 0 bases and J by 0 bases, with 17 bases between them. The CDR3 sequence: CAWSVERWDQPNYGYTF. The CDR3 DNA reads TGTGCCTGGAGTGTAGAACGTTGGGACCAACCTAACTATGGCTACACCTTC.

The chain is built from TRBV27 and TRBJ2-1; 9 positions match TRBD1. The CDR3 contains 15 residues. The V segment lost 7 bases and the J segment 6 bases; nucleotides outside the gene matches: 10. Per germline, CDR1 MNHEY and CDR2 SMNVEV (reference sequence). The CDR3 protein is CASNLRDRAANEQFF. The DNA of the CDR3 is TGTGCCAGCAACCTCCGGGACAGGGCAGCCAATGAGCAGTTCTTC.

The chain uses TRBV9 and TRBJ2-1; D is undetermined. V dropped 3 bases and J dropped 0 bases, with 7 bases sitting between them. CDR3 length: 14 residues. Germline V lookup: CDR1 SGDLS, CDR2 YYNGEE. This CDR3 is CASSATPSYNEQFF. CDR3 bases: TGTGCCAGCAGCGCCACCCCCTCCTACAATGAGCAGTTCTTC.

This clone has just a few counts. The chain links TRBV5-1 to TRBJ1-1; 11 bases align to TRBD1. CDR1 is SGHRS and CDR2 is YFSETQ in the germline V gene. This CDR3 has 13 amino acids. Losses at the gene ends were 4 bases for V and 11 bases for J; bases not matched to a gene: 7. CDR3 DNA: TGCGCCAGCAGCACTCCAGGGACAGGGGGTGCTTTCTTT. Protein product: CASSTPGTGGAFF. Based on the CDR3 plus reference TRBV5-1 and TRBJ1-1, the full variable domain is KAGVTQTPRYLIKTRGQQVTLSCSPISGHRSVSWYQQTPGQGLQFLFEYFSETQRNKGNFPGRFSGRQFSNSRSEMNVSTLELGDSALYLCASSTPGTGGAFFGQGTRLTVV.

This chain connects TRBV4-2 to TRBJ2-3; D is undetermined. Germline V gene data show CDR1 as LGHNA and CDR2 as YNFKEQ. Trimming took 0 bases from V and 3 from J, leaving 13 bases between them. The CDR3 has 16 residues. This CDR3 is CASSQDPGYGTDTQYF. As DNA, the CDR3 is TGTGCCAGCAGCCAAGATCCAGGTTATGGAACAGATACGCAGTATTTT.

The V and J genes are TRBV15 and TRBJ2-7, with D perhaps TRBD1 (5 bases). V shed 0 bases and J shed 1 base, with 13 bases lying between them. The CDR3 is made up of 16 amino acids. Germline V gene data show CDR1 as LNHNV and CDR2 as YYDKDF (reference sequence). The CDR3 loop is CATSRDLGPPSYEQYF. CDR3 coding DNA: TGTGCCACCAGCAGAGATCTGGGGCCACCTTCCTACGAGCAGTACTTC.

The rearrangement joins TRBV4-1 to TRBJ2-2; TRBD1 matches 7 bases. Germline values: CDR1 MGHRA, CDR2 YSYEKL. The CDR3 runs to 17 residues. The V segment lost 1 base and the J segment 6 bases; nucleotides outside the gene matches: 11. CDR3 region: CASSQVGFWDSPGELFF. CDR3 sequence (DNA): TGCGCCAGCAGCCAAGTGGGATTCTGGGACAGCCCCGGGGAGCTGTTTTTT.

V and J are TRBV28 and TRBJ1-4, with no clear D. The germline gives CDR1 MDHEN, CDR2 SYDVKM. The CDR3 sequence is 15 residues long. V was shortened by 5 bases and J by 7 bases, with 17 bases between the two germline ends. The CDR3 sequence is CASSPRGLLFEKLFF. The CDR3 region has the DNA TGTGCCAGCAGTCCACGGGGTCTTCTTTTTGAAAAACTGTTTTTT.

The chain uses TRBV21-1 and TRBJ1-2. TRBV21-1 is a known pseudogene. The CDR3 sequence is 14 residues long. The CDR3 loop is CASSKLEAGYGYTF. CDR3 sequence (DNA): TGTGCCAGCAGCAAATTGGAGGCGGGCTATGGCTACACCTTC.

V and J are TRBV28 and TRBJ2-1; D remains ambiguous. The V gene lost 5 bases and the J gene lost 15 bases, with 17 bases spanning the gap. This CDR3 is 12 amino acids long. The V gene's germline CDR1 is MDHEN and CDR2 SYDVKM. In DNA form, the CDR3 reads TGTGCCAGCAGTCCCACCTATTTGCTTCCGTTCTTC. Translated, it gives CASSPTYLLPFF. The full variable domain, rest sourced from reference TRBV28 and TRBJ2-1, is DVKVTQSSRYLVKRTGEKVFLECVQDMDHENMFWYRQDPGLGLRLIYFSYDVKMKEKGDIPEGYSVSREKKERFSLILESASTNQTSMYLCASSPTYLLPFFGPGTRLTVL.

The chain uses TRBV5-1 and TRBJ1-1; D gene unclear. The length of the CDR3 is 13 residues. CDR1 is SGHRS, CDR2 YFSETQ, per germline. Trimming removed 4 bases from V and 1 base from J, with 8 bases in between. CDR3 amino acids: CASSPNANTEAFF. DNA for the CDR3: TGCGCCAGCAGCCCCAACGCGAACACTGAAGCTTTCTTT.

Turning to this clone: The sample holds other DNA sequences that translate to the same CDR3. The CDR3 loop reads CASSGETGELFF. The CDR3 DNA sequence: TGTGCCAGCAGTGGCGAGACCGGGGAGCTGTTTTTT. This sequence joins TRBV2 and TRBJ2-2; D unresolved. Trimming took off 4 bases at V and 5 bases at J, with 5 bases between the two ends. The germline V gene has CDR1 SNHLY and CDR2 FYNNEI. The CDR3 is 12 amino acids.

The chain combines TRBV29-1 with TRBJ2-1; D gene uncertain. Germline V gene data show CDR1 as SQVTM and CDR2 as ANQGSEA. The ends were cut back, 4 bases at V and 0 bases at J, with 10 bases in the middle. The CDR3 consists of 14 residues. The CDR3 loop reads CSVVGIRSYNEQFF. The CDR3 DNA sequence: TGCAGCGTTGTAGGGATCCGCTCCTACAATGAGCAGTTCTTC.

The V and J genes are TRBV5-6 and TRBJ2-4, with D uncertain. This CDR3 comprises 12 residues. CDR1 and CDR2 (germline): SGHDT, YYEEEE. V was pared by 1 base and J by 7 bases, with 6 bases between. CDR3: CASSLLGNIQYF. The CDR3 nucleotides read TGTGCCAGCAGCTTGCTGGGGAACATTCAGTACTTC. Together with reference TRBV5-6 and TRBJ2-4, the CDR3 gives the full variable domain: DAGVTQSPTHLIKTRGQQVTLRCSPKSGHDTVSWYQQALGQGPQFIFQYYEEEERQRGNFPDRFSGHQFPNYSSELNVNALLLGDSALYLCASSLLGNIQYFGAGTRLSVL.

This chain uses TRBV25-1 with TRBJ2-7, with D tentatively TRBD1 or TRBD2 (6 bases each). V lost 5 bases to trimming and J lost 7 bases, with 24 bases between them. This CDR3 comprises 16 residues. Germline CDR1 MGHDK, CDR2 SYGVNS. This CDR3 reads CASSSRRGERVWEQYF. For the CDR3, the DNA is TGTGCCAGCAGTTCCCGGAGGGGGGAGCGGGTGTGGGAGCAGTACTTC.

The chain carries TRBV5-1 and TRBJ2-1; 10 bases match TRBD1. The germline gives CDR1 SGHRS, CDR2 YFSETQ. This CDR3 is built from 17 residues. J lost 4 bases, V lost 3 bases, and 10 bases had no gene match. The CDR3 loop reads CASSSMAGTGVYNEQFF. The CDR3 coding sequence is TGCGCCAGCAGCTCCATGGCCGGGACAGGGGTTTACAATGAGCAGTTCTTC.

The rearrangement links TRBV2 to TRBJ1-2; D may be TRBD1 (6 bases). The CDR3 has 16 amino acids. Between the trimmed V and J ends, which lost 7 bases and 7 bases, there was a span of 25 bases. CDR1 is SNHLY, CDR2 FYNNEI, per germline. The CDR3 protein is CASNEGGSGRPVGYTF. The CDR3 DNA is TGTGCCAGCAACGAAGGGGGTTCGGGACGGCCGGTTGGCTACACCTTC.

The rearrangement uses TRBV7-6 and TRBJ2-1; D not resolved. Per the germline V gene, CDR1 is SGHVS and CDR2 is FNYEAQ. The CDR3 has 17 residues. Trimming shortened V by 2 bases and J by 10 bases, and 24 bases separated the two germline ends. This CDR3 is CASSLKPGESQSREQFF. The CDR3 bases are TGTGCCAGCAGCTTAAAACCGGGTGAGTCCCAATCCCGGGAGCAGTTCTTC.

On this clone: This specimen includes other DNA sequences encoding the same CDR3. This sequence joins TRBV5-1 and TRBJ1-3; D gene uncertain. Trimming shortened V by 0 bases and J by 0 bases, and 10 bases separated the two germline ends. The CDR3 runs 16 residues. Germline CDR1 SGHRS, CDR2 YFSETQ. CDR3 nucleotide sequence: TGCGCCAGCAGCTTGGTTGGCTCAAGCTCTGGAAACACCATATATTTT. This sequence encodes CASSLVGSSSGNTIYF. Looking up the rest from reference TRBV5-1 and TRBJ1-3 gives the full variable domain: KAGVTQTPRYLIKTRGQQVTLSCSPISGHRSVSWYQQTPGQGLQFLFEYFSETQRNKGNFPGRFSGRQFSNSRSEMNVSTLELGDSALYLCASSLVGSSSGNTIYFGEGSWLTVV.

DNA of the CDR3: TGTGCCAGCAGGCCTAGACAGGGCCCTGAAAAACTGTTTTTT. Translation gives CASRPRQGPEKLFF. The chain has TRBV6-6 and TRBJ1-4; the match to TRBD1 covers 7 bases. CDR1 and CDR2 from the germline V gene are MNHNY and SVGAGI (reference sequence). The CDR3 has 14 amino acids. The V gene end was trimmed by 6 bases and the J gene end by 7 bases; junction bases not matched to a gene: 8.

The chain links TRBV5-1 to TRBJ1-5, with a tentative D call TRBD1 (6 bases). Germline CDR1 is SGHRS and CDR2 is YFSETQ. The ends were cut back, 3 bases at V and 6 bases at J, with 16 bases in the middle. The CDR3 extends over 15 amino acids. The CDR3 DNA reads as TGCGCCAGCAGCTCCAGCCCAGGGGTAGGTCAGCCCCAGCATTTT. It is translated as CASSSSPGVGQPQHF.

V usage is TRBV5-1 and J usage is TRBJ2-1, with 14 nucleotides matching TRBD2. CDR3 length: 15 amino acids. CDR1 is SGHRS, CDR2 YFSETQ, per germline. Trimming took 4 bases from V and 13 from J; bases not matched to a gene: 10. The CDR3 spells CASSRGLAGALHQFF. The CDR3 bases are TGCGCCAGCAGCCGGGGACTAGCGGGAGCTCTCCATCAGTTCTTC. Complete variable domain (other parts from reference TRBV5-1 and TRBJ2-1): KAGVTQTPRYLIKTRGQQVTLSCSPISGHRSVSWYQQTPGQGLQFLFEYFSETQRNKGNFPGRFSGRQFSNSRSEMNVSTLELGDSALYLCASSRGLAGALHQFFGPGTRLTVL.

The V call is TRBV27, the J call TRBJ1-1, with a possible D match to TRBD1 (6 bases). The germline V and J ends were trimmed by 1 base and 0 bases, with 9 bases remaining between them. The CDR3 covers 15 residues. Germline V gives CDR1 MNHEY, CDR2 SMNVEV (reference sequence). The CDR3 DNA reads TGTGCCAGCAGTTTATGGGGGCAAGTGAACACTGAAGCTTTCTTT. Amino acids: CASSLWGQVNTEAFF.

In its sample, this clone was seen once. The rearrangement links TRBV18 to TRBJ2-1; a weak D match, TRBD1 (6 bases). This CDR3 is built from 16 residues. Germline values: CDR1 KGHSH, CDR2 LQKENI. Trimming took off 5 bases at V and 7 bases at J, with 21 bases between the two ends. CDR3 in amino acids: CASSADRQGKGNEQFF. CDR3 DNA: TGTGCCAGCTCAGCTGATAGGCAGGGGAAGGGAAATGAGCAGTTCTTC. The full variable domain, rest sourced from reference TRBV18 and TRBJ2-1, is NAGVMQNPRHLVRRRGQEARLRCSPMKGHSHVYWYRQLPEEGLKFMVYLQKENIIDESGMPKERFSAEFPKEGPSILRIQQVVRGDSAAYFCASSADRQGKGNEQFFGPGTRLTVL.

Concerning this clone: Distinct nucleotide sequences in the sample also encode this CDR3. The V gene is TRBV30, the J gene TRBJ1-3, with TRBD1 matching over 7 bases. From germline, CDR1 is GTSNPN and CDR2 SVGIG (reference sequence). J lost 7 bases, V lost 4 bases, and 10 bases had no gene match. CDR3 length equals 14 residues. The CDR3 protein is CAWNRGGSGNTIYF. The CDR3 coding sequence is TGTGCCTGGAATCGAGGGGGCTCCGGCAACACCATATATTTT.

As to this clone: Other DNA sequences in the sample encode the same CDR3. V is TRBV11-3 and J is TRBJ2-1, with a possible D match to TRBD1 (6 bases). This CDR3 has 13 residues. Trimming left V 3 bases short and J 6 bases short, with 9 bases between. CDR1 and CDR2 from the germline V gene are SGHNT and YENEEA. The CDR3, as DNA: TGTGCCAGCAGCTTTGAAGGGGGCAATGAGCAGTTCTTC. This translates into CASSFEGGNEQFF.